This T cell receptor (beta chain) derives from a study of OX40 agonist ivuxolimab in advanced cancers. Context from the whole study: Ivuxolimab, which targeted the costimulatory receptor OX40 (CD134), was an agonistic, fully human IgG2 monoclonal antibody. Intravenous ivuxolimab was administered to patients every 2 weeks at six dose levels: 0.01, 0.1, 0.3, 1.5, 3 and 10 mg/kg. Of the roughly 54 patients in dose escalation, about 20 had hepatocellular carcinoma, some 15 had melanoma, 9 had renal cell carcinoma and 9 had head and neck cancer. A male proportion of roughly 80% and a mean age of approximately 60 years, ranging from roughly 23 to 90, were recorded for the dose-escalation cohort. Patients were allowed to have had prior anti-PD-1, anti-PD-L1 or anti-CTLA-4 therapy, and around 40% of the dose-escalation patients had previously received checkpoint inhibitors. Three dose-escalation patients achieved partial responses, one with hepatocellular carcinoma and two with cutaneous melanoma. Peripheral TCRbeta sequencing aimed to test whether ivuxolimab altered TCR sequence diversity and caused clonal T-cell expansion. The paper describes the monotherapy dose-escalation part (N ≈ 52 patients) of the phase I trial of ivuxolimab. The research as a whole found: Low levels of normalized T-cell clonal expansion were also seen in some nonresponding patients. At doses from 0.1 to 3.0 mg/kg, clonal expansion was seen in both CD4+ and CD8+ blood T cells between baseline and week 6. Partial responders in the 0.1-3.0 mg/kg groups had among the lowest normalized peripheral clonal expansion, especially among CD8+ T cells. Antigen specificity was not determined for the clonally expanded peripheral T cells. After ivuxolimab, more expanded clones were found on average in CD8+ T cells than in CD4+ T cells.

The trial excluded patients who had a history of autoimmune disease or who were on systemic immunosuppression. Peripheral blood for TCR sequencing was collected from all dose cohorts at baseline, on cycle 4 day 1, and on cycle 7 day 1. The samples were drawn from a first-in-human, open-label, multicenter phase I dose-escalation trial of ivuxolimab. The trial enrolled adults with locally advanced or metastatic head and neck squamous cell, hepatocellular, melanoma or renal cell carcinoma. Before TCR sequencing, CD4+ T cells and CD8+ T cells from peripheral blood were sorted into separate populations. To sequence the TCRbeta CDR3 region, genomic DNA was isolated from the sorted cells. TCRbeta CDR3 regions were sequenced using the immunoSEQ Assay. The table was pulled from immuneACCESS by TCRdb, which kept in-frame rearrangements only. Such tables lose some clones; where checked, under half of the loss comes from unresolved V genes, and the rest has no known cause. The sample has approximately 48,000 clones on record, approximately 80% of them singletons. The ten largest clonotypes hold approximately 2% of the sample.

Trimming at the junction amounts to 3 bases on V and 5 bases on J, and the germline ends lie 13 bases apart. CDR1 and CDR2, looked up from the germline V gene, are KGHSH and LQKENI. Taken from cysteine to phenylalanine, the CDR3 has 14 residues. Here the CDR3 DNA is all that survives: 42 bases in frame from base 1. Turning to this clone: This receptor's antigen is unknown. There are no base qualities to consult, and no much larger clone falls within one base.

This specimen consisted of CD4+ or CD8+ T cells sorted from blood, obtained in a trial of the OX40 agonist ivuxolimab. The rearranged segments are TRBV18 and TRBJ1-1, with the D gene not clear enough to name. This receptor was obtained from an adult with an advanced solid tumor such as melanoma, head and neck, liver or kidney cancer. The CDR3 is CASSPSRRATEAFF. The base sequence is TGTGCCAGCTCACCTTCGAGGAGGGCAACTGAAGCTTTCTTT.